The entry below describes one TCR beta chain. Each diabetic donor fulfilled classification criteria for either type 1 or type 2. These data belong to a study of type 1 and type 2 diabetes patients. The PCR template was genomic DNA. The TCR beta CDR3 region was amplified using 30 forward and 13 reverse primers. TCRdb redid the calling of the multiplex PCR reads with MiXCR, one entry per CDR3 protein. The sample gives approximately 260,000 distinct CDR3 sequences, around 47% of which show up once; about 13% is in the top ten. V was trimmed by 2 bases and J by 4 bases, leaving 15 bases between them. Germline CDR1 reads SGHKS; CDR2 reads YYEKEE (reference sequence). The CDR3 runs to 15 residues.

The specimen sequenced was peripheral blood mononuclear cells (PBMCs). The receptor was isolated from a man aged 18 to 35 with type 2 diabetes. This chain joins TRBV5-5 and TRBJ1-2; D possibly corresponds to TRBD1 (5 bases). The CDR3, as DNA: TGTGCCAGCAGCTTATGGGGGGAGGGCTTCTATGGCTACACCTTC. Translating gives CASSLWGEGFYGYTF.